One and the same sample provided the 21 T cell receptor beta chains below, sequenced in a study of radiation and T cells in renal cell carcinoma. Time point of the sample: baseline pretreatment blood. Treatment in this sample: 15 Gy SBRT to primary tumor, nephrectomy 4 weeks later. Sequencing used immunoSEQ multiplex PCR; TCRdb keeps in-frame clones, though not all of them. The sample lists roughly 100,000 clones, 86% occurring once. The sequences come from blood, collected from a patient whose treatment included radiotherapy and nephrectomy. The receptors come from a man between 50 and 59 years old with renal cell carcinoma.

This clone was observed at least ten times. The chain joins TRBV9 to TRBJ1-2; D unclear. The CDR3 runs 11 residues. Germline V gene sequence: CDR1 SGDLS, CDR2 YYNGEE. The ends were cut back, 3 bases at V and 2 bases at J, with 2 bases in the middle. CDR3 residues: CASSANYGYTF. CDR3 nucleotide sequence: TGTGCCAGCAGCGCCAACTATGGCTACACCTTC.

CDR3: CATSRDLGATHSGNTIYF. The CDR3 DNA follows: TGTGCCACCAGCAGAGATTTAGGCGCGACCCACTCTGGAAACACCATATATTTT. The chain carries TRBV15 and TRBJ1-3, with D hard to call. Trimming shortened V by 0 bases and J by 0 bases, and 15 bases separated the two germline ends. Germline V gene sequence: CDR1 LNHNV, CDR2 YYDKDF (reference sequence). The CDR3 length is 18 residues. Using reference TRBV15 and TRBJ1-3 for the parts outside the CDR3, the full variable domain is DAMVIQNPRYQVTQFGKPVTLSCSQTLNHNVMYWYQQKSSQAPKLLFHYYDKDFNNEADTPDNFQSRRPNTSFCFLDIRSPGLGDTAMYLCATSRDLGATHSGNTIYFGEGSWLTVV.

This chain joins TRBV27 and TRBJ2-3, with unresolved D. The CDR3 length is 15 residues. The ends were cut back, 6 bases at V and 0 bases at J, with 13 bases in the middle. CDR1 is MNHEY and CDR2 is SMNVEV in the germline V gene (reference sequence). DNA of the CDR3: TGTGCCAGCAGCCTCGTTCGCGATAGCACAGATACGCAGTATTTT. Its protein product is CASSLVRDSTDTQYF.

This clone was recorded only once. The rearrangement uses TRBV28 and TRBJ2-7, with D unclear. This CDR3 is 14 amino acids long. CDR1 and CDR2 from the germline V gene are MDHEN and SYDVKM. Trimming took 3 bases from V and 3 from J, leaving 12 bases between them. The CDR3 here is CASSFAGNFYEQYF. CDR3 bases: TGTGCCAGCAGTTTTGCAGGTAACTTCTACGAGCAGTACTTC.

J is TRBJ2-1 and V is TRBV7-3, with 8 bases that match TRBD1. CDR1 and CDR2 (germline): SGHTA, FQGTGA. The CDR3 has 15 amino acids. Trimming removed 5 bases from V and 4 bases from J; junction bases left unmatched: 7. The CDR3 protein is CASSIGQGGYNEQFF. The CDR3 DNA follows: TGTGCCAGCAGCATCGGACAGGGTGGTTACAATGAGCAGTTCTTC.

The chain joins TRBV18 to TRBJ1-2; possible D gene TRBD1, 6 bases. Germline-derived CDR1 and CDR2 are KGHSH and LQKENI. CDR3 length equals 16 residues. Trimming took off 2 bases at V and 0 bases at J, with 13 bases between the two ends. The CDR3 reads CASSPEGGQANYGYTF. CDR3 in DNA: TGTGCCAGCTCACCAGAGGGGGGCCAAGCTAACTATGGCTACACCTTC.

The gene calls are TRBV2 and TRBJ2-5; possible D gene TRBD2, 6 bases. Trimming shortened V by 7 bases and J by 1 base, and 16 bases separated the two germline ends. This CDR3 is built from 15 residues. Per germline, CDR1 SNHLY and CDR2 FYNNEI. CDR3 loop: CASMGPSVSQETQYF. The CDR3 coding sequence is TGTGCCAGCATGGGGCCTAGCGTTAGCCAAGAGACCCAGTACTTC.

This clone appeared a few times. CDR3 nucleotides: TGCAGCGTTGAAGCGGGAGAAGCAGATACGCAGTATTTT. Protein product: CSVEAGEADTQYF. The chain employs TRBV29-1 and TRBJ2-3; a possible D gene is TRBD2 (6 bases). The V end was cut by 1 base, the J end by 4 bases, with 9 bases between. Germline CDR1 SQVTM, CDR2 ANQGSEA. CDR3 length: 13 residues.

The CDR3 spells CASSPSLAGGLDTQYF. Written as DNA, the CDR3 is TGTGCCAGCAGCCCGTCACTAGCGGGGGGGCTGGATACGCAGTATTTT. The chain carries TRBV7-9 and TRBJ2-3; 13 bases fit TRBD2. This CDR3 region has 16 residues. Germline CDR1 reads SEHNR; CDR2 reads FQNEAQ (reference sequence). The trim removed 5 bases at V and 6 bases at J, leaving 8 bases unmatched.

CDR3 nucleotide sequence: TGTGCCAGCAGTTTATTATATGGACAGGGATCTTTCTCTGGGGCCAACGTCCTGACTTTC. Residues: CASSLLYGQGSFSGANVLTF. The V call is TRBV28, the J call TRBJ2-6; 8 nucleotides align to TRBD1. Trimming at V came to 1 base and at J to 0 bases, leaving 11 bases not matched to a gene. Germline assignment: CDR1 MDHEN and CDR2 SYDVKM. The CDR3 consists of 20 residues. The entire variable domain, with the rest obtained from reference TRBV28 and TRBJ2-6, is as follows: DVKVTQSSRYLVKRTGEKVFLECVQDMDHENMFWYRQDPGLGLRLIYFSYDVKMKEKGDIPEGYSVSREKKERFSLILESASTNQTSMYLCASSLLYGQGSFSGANVLTFGAGSRLTVL.

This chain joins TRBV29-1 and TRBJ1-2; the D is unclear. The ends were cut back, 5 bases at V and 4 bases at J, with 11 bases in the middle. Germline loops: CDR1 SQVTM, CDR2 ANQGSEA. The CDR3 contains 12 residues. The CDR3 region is CSVQSFIYGYTF. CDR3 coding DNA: TGCAGCGTTCAAAGTTTTATCTATGGCTACACCTTC.

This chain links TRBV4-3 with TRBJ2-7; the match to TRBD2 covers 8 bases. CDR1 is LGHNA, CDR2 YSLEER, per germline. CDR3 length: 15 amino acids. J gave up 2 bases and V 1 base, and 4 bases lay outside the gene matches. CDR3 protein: CASSQATSVTYEQYF. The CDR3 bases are TGCGCCAGCAGCCAAGCGACTAGCGTTACCTACGAGCAGTACTTC.

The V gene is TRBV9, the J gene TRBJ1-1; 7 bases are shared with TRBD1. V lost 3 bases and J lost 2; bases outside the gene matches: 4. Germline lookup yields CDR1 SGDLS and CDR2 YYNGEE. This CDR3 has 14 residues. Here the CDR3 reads CASSARDSNTEAFF. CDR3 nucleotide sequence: TGTGCCAGCAGCGCCCGGGACAGCAACACTGAAGCTTTCTTT.

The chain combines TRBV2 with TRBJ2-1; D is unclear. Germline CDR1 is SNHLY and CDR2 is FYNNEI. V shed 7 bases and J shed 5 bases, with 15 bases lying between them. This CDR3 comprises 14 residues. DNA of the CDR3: TGTGCCAGCACCCCTGACAACCATGACAATGAGCAGTTCTTC. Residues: CASTPDNHDNEQFF.

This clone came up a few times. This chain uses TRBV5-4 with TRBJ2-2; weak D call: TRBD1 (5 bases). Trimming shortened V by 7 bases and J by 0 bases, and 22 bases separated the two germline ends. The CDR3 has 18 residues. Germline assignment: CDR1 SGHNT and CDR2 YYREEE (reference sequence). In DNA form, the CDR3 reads TGTGCCAGCTCCCGACAGCCCGAAACTATGACGAACACCGGGGAGCTGTTTTTT. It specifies CASSRQPETMTNTGELFF.

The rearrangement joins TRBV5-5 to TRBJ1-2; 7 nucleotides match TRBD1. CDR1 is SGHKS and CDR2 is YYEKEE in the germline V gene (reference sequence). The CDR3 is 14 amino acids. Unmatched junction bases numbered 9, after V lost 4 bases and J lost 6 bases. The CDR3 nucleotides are TGTGCCAGCAGCGAAAGACAGGGTTGGAATGGCTACACCTTC. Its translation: CASSERQGWNGYTF.

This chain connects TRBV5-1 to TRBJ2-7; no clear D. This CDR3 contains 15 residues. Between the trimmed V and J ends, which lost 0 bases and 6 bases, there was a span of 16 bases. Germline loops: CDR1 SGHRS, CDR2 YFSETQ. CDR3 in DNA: TGCGCCAGCAGCTTGGCCCGGGCAGGCTCGGGCGAGCAGTACTTC. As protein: CASSLARAGSGEQYF.

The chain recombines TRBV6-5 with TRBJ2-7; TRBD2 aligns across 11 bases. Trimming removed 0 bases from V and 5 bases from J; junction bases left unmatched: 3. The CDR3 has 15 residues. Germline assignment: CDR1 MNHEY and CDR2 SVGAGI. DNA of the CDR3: TGTGCCAGCAGTTACTCCACTAGCGGGAGTCACGAGCAGTACTTC. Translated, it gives CASSYSTSGSHEQYF.

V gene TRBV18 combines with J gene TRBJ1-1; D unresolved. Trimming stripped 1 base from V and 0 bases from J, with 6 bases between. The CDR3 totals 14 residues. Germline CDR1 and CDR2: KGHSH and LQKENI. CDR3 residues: CASSPRNMNTEAFF. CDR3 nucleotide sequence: TGTGCCAGCTCACCACGGAACATGAACACTGAAGCTTTCTTT.

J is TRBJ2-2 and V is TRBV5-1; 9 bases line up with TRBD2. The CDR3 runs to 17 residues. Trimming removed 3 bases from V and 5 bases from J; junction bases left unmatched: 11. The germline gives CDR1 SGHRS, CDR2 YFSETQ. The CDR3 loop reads CASSSTGAGGNTGELFF. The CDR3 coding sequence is TGCGCCAGCAGCTCCACAGGAGCGGGAGGTAATACCGGGGAGCTGTTTTTT.

Here the CDR3 reads CASSQEGLRTDTQYF. In DNA, the CDR3 is TGTGCCAGCAGTCAAGAGGGACTTCGCACAGATACGCAGTATTTT. The gene calls are TRBV2 and TRBJ2-3, with D tentatively TRBD2 (6 bases). The CDR3 contains 15 residues. Germline V gives CDR1 SNHLY, CDR2 FYNNEI. The ends were cut back, 5 bases at V and 1 base at J, with 13 bases in the middle.